This T cell receptor beta chain was recorded in a study of blood T cell repertoires in COVID-19 (dated by TCRdb to 2018 to 2020). Regarding the study in general: Collaborator samples came from the United States, Italy and Spain and covered acute and convalescent phases of COVID-19. The prospective study material was composed of cDNA or gDNA derived from T cells, B-cell-depleted T cells, or PBMCs. Samples came from the ongoing ImmuneRACE study (first 160 participants) plus 1,254 subjects from 6 global collaborators. The sample metadata nearly always contained a de-identified subject ID, COVID-19 status, age in years and sex. The repertoires were made available in a free public database intended to serve as a resource for research on the immune response to SARS-CoV-2. The dataset comprised deeply sampled blood TCRbeta repertoires from subjects exposed to, actively infected with, or recovered from COVID-19. Where available, HLA class I and class II types were taken from metadata supplied by the sample provider and were not determined by assay-based typing.

The immunoSEQ Assay, a bias-controlled multiplex PCR, was used to amplify TCRbeta CDR3 regions from genomic DNA. As for the original processing: Within the assay, amplification of reference gene primers was used to estimate how many nucleated cells each sample contained. Sequence reads were collapsed and filtered to measure the absolute abundance of every unique TCRbeta CDR3 rearrangement. Productive Simpson clonality was computed per sample as the square root of Simpson's diversity index over productive rearrangements. This is the immuneACCESS table as TCRdb keeps it, with only in-frame sequences that have V and J called. A part of the clones is gone; compared with another copy, unresolved V genes explain less than half, and the rest is unexplained. V and J calls plus clone size are reproduced from that table; the DNA served to infer D and trimming. Present in this sample are 250,000 to 300,000 clones, 65% to 90% of which were seen just once. The top ten hold around 3% of the sample.

The collaborating institutions used their own protocols to collect whole blood in K2EDTA tubes. For TCRbeta analysis, collaborators shipped samples in one of three forms: frozen whole blood, isolated PBMCs, or DNA extracted from either of those sample types. For this clone: The clone's antigen remains unknown. It has no much larger one-base neighbor in the sample; base qualities were not kept.

On the study overall, not on this receptor specifically: Clinical and demographic metadata were provided uncurated, with the amount varying by source and participant.

The CDR3 has 13 amino acids, counting the end cysteine and phenylalanine. CDR3 DNA only is kept here, 39 bases in frame from base 1. The germline V gene supplies CDR1 SQVTM and CDR2 ANQGSEA. The junction carries 11 bases between V and J, which are trimmed by 1 base and 4 bases respectively. This sequence originates from a woman between 55 and 75 years old with active or convalescent COVID-19. The sequencing sample was made of peripheral blood. The chain is assembled from TRBV29-1 and TRBJ2-7; the D region possibly corresponds to TRBD2 (6 bases align). CDR3 sequence: CSVEGGDDYEQYF. The sequence in DNA is TGCAGCGTTGAAGGCGGGGACGATTACGAGCAGTACTTC.